The rows below give T cell receptor beta chains drawn from one sample of a study of blood T cell repertoires in COVID-19. Produced via immunoSEQ multiplex PCR; TCRdb's table is partial and in-frame only. The repertoire holds roughly 300,000 clones, with over 75% as singletons. What was sequenced was peripheral blood. These receptors were obtained from a man aged 18 to 35 with active or convalescent COVID-19. Both conserved end residues are part of each CDR3. A D gene is named only where the DNA matches it firmly.

J | V | D | CDR3 | DNA
TRBJ2-7 | TRBV5-1 | - | CASSLIASSYEQYF | TGCGCCAGCAGCTTGATCGCCAGCTCCTACGAGCAGTACTTC
TRBJ2-7 | TRBV7-2 | TRBD1 | CASSLAGQAYEQYF | TGTGCCAGCAGCTTAGCGGGACAGGCTTACGAGCAGTACTTC
TRBJ2-7 | TRBV19 | TRBD2 | CASSFGREGYEQYF | TGTGCCAGTAGTTTTGGCAGGGAGGGCTACGAGCAGTACTTC
TRBJ1-5 | TRBV2 | - | CASSPWAHNQPQHF | TGTGCCAGCAGTCCCTGGGCCCACAATCAGCCCCAGCATTTT
TRBJ2-7 | TRBV7-2 | TRBD2 | CASSEGLASYEQYF | TGTGCCAGCAGCGAGGGACTAGCGTCCTACGAGCAGTACTTC
TRBJ1-5 | TRBV6-5 | - | CASSYGGQPQHF | TGTGCCAGCAGTTACGGGGGGCAGCCCCAGCATTTT
TRBJ2-7 | TRBV12-3/TRBV12-4 | - | CASSRGTSYEQYF | TGTGCCAGCAGTAGGGGGACATCCTACGAGCAGTACTTC
TRBJ1-1 | TRBV15 | TRBD1 | CATSRQGVFMNTEAFF | TGTGCCACCAGCAGGCAGGGGGTTTTCATGAACACTGAAGCTTTCTTT
TRBJ2-3 | TRBV7-8 | - | CASSLGGGLADTQYF | TGTGCCAGCAGCCTAGGGGGGGGTTTAGCAGATACGCAGTATTTT
TRBJ1-1 | TRBV11-2 | TRBD1 | CASRSQGWEPNTEAFF | TGTGCCAGCAGATCACAGGGGTGGGAACCGAACACTGAAGCTTTCTTT
TRBJ1-5 | TRBV29-1 | TRBD1 | CSVERGQGVRQPQHF | TGCAGCGTTGAGCGGGGACAGGGGGTCCGACAGCCCCAGCATTTT
TRBJ2-5 | TRBV7-8 | TRBD1 | CASSLGQGITQETQYF | TGTGCCAGCAGCTTGGGACAGGGAATAACACAAGAGACCCAGTACTTC
TRBJ2-3 | TRBV19 | TRBD2 | CASGTRGPDTQYF | TGTGCCAGCGGGACTAGAGGCCCAGATACGCAGTATTTT
TRBJ2-3 | TRBV9 | TRBD2 | CASSSSGGSTDTQYF | TGTGCCAGCAGTTCTAGCGGGGGGTCAACAGATACGCAGTATTTT
TRBJ2-7 | TRBV6-1 | - | CASTARGTLYEQYF | TGTGCCAGCACCGCGAGAGGGACATTGTACGAGCAGTACTTC
TRBJ2-7 | TRBV11-2 | - | CASSLPSGASYEQYF | TGTGCCAGCAGCTTACCTAGTGGCGCTTCGTATGAGCAGTACTTC